The 18 T cell receptor beta chains reported below all come from one sample, sequenced in a study of cytomegalovirus exposure and HLA in healthy donors. This PCR relied on a set of 60 Vbeta primers and 13 Jbeta primers. Data came from immunoSEQ multiplex PCR; TCRdb stores just in-frame clones and leaves some out. Of roughly 200,000 clones in the sample, 12% were seen once. Sequencing was done on a sample of PBMCs. The receptors derive from a man aged 50 to 60 in good health and CMV-seropositive.

The chain uses TRBV4-3 and TRBJ2-3; D gene unclear. The V end was cut by 2 bases, the J end by 5 bases, with 11 bases between. The CDR3 totals 14 residues. From germline, CDR1 is LGHNA and CDR2 YSLEER. The CDR3 is CASSQIGYEDTQYF. In DNA, the CDR3 is TGCGCCAGCAGCCAAATCGGGTATGAAGATACGCAGTATTTT.

The gene calls are TRBV29-1 and TRBJ2-3; D may be TRBD1 (6 bases). CDR3 length equals 12 residues. Germline V gene data show CDR1 as SQVTM and CDR2 as ANQGSEA. V shed 5 bases and J shed 3 bases, with 9 bases lying between them. CDR3 sequence: CSVWDKTDTQYF. The CDR3 bases are TGCAGCGTTTGGGACAAAACAGATACGCAGTATTTT.

This rearrangement joins TRBV5-1 to TRBJ2-6, with TRBD1 matching 7 bases. The germline V gene encodes CDR1 SGHRS and CDR2 YFSETQ. The J segment lost 2 bases and the V segment lost 3 bases, leaving 2 bases of the junction unmatched. The CDR3 totals 15 residues. The CDR3 here is CASSSTGTGANVLTF. Written as DNA, the CDR3 is TGCGCCAGCAGCTCGACAGGGACTGGGGCCAACGTCCTGACTTTC.

The chain uses TRBV4-1 and TRBJ2-3; 7 nucleotides match TRBD2. The CDR3 is 15 amino acids. The ends lost 6 bases at V and 4 bases at J; junction bases unmatched: 10. Germline CDR1 is MGHRA and CDR2 is YSYEKL. This CDR3 reads CASRDLRLAPDTQYF. The CDR3 bases are TGCGCCAGCAGAGACTTGCGACTAGCTCCAGATACGCAGTATTTT.

This clone has only a few counts. The gene calls are TRBV7-2 and TRBJ1-2; no clear D gene. Trimming took off 4 bases at V and 6 bases at J, with 12 bases between the two ends. From germline, CDR1 is SGHTA and CDR2 FQGNSA. CDR3 length equals 13 residues. CDR3 loop: CASSSLGRDGYTF. The CDR3 region has the DNA TGTGCCAGCAGCTCCCTTGGGAGGGATGGCTACACCTTC.

This chain joins TRBV28 and TRBJ2-2; TRBD1 aligns across 7 bases. With V trimmed by 6 bases and J by 5 bases, 12 bases remained unmatched. Germline assignment: CDR1 MDHEN and CDR2 SYDVKM. The CDR3 length is 16 residues. The chain's CDR3 is CASSPLRQGQTGELFF. CDR3 DNA: TGTGCCAGCAGCCCATTACGACAGGGTCAAACCGGGGAGCTGTTTTTT. Full variable domain (missing parts from reference TRBV28 and TRBJ2-2): DVKVTQSSRYLVKRTGEKVFLECVQDMDHENMFWYRQDPGLGLRLIYFSYDVKMKEKGDIPEGYSVSREKKERFSLILESASTNQTSMYLCASSPLRQGQTGELFFGEGSRLTVL.

The chain links TRBV9 to TRBJ1-1; D may be TRBD1 (5 bases). Trimming shortened V by 3 bases and J by 4 bases, and 16 bases separated the two germline ends. CDR1 SGDLS and CDR2 YYNGEE come from the germline V gene. This CDR3 is built from 15 residues. CDR3 loop: CASSARAGGSTEAFF. In nucleotides, the CDR3 is TGTGCCAGCAGCGCCCGGGCGGGGGGATCCACTGAAGCTTTCTTT. Variable domain in full (rest from reference TRBV9 and TRBJ1-1): DSGVTQTPKHLITATGQRVTLRCSPRSGDLSVYWYQQSLDQGLQFLIQYYNGEERAKGNILERFSAQQFPDLHSELNLSSLELGDSALYFCASSARAGGSTEAFFGQGTRLTVV.

This clone showed up just a few times. At one boundary the junction diverges from the germline segment, which might be a read error. The V gene is TRBV20-1, the J gene TRBJ2-3; TRBD1 aligns across 8 bases. CDR3 length: 11 amino acids. CDR1 and CDR2 (germline): DFQATT, SNEGSKA (reference sequence). CDR3 sequence (DNA): TGCAGTGCTTTTGGGACAGGTACGCAGTATTTT. Its translation: CSAFGTGTQYF.

This clone has just a few counts. This rearrangement joins TRBV11-3 to TRBJ1-6, with D hard to call. Trimming took 5 bases from V and 10 from J, leaving 18 bases between them. Germline V lookup: CDR1 SGHNT, CDR2 YENEEA. The CDR3 sequence is 15 residues long. In DNA, the CDR3 is TGTGCCAGCAGCACGGGCCTAGCCCACGGGTCACCCCTCCACTTT. Its protein product is CASSTGLAHGSPLHF. The whole variable domain, filled in from reference TRBV11-3 and TRBJ1-6, reads EAGVVQSPRYKIIEKKQPVAFWCNPISGHNTLYWYLQNLGQGPELLIRYENEEAVDDSQLPKDRFSAERLKGVDSTLKIQPAELGDSAVYLCASSTGLAHGSPLHFGNGTRLTVT.

CDR3 coding DNA: TGTGCCAGCAGACCATCAGGGGCGAACACTGAAGCTTTCTTT. It translates to CASRPSGANTEAFF. The rearrangement joins TRBV9 to TRBJ1-1; D possibly corresponds to TRBD1 (6 bases). The CDR3 contains 14 residues. The V gene lost 5 bases and the J gene lost 1 base, with 12 bases spanning the gap. Germline V gene sequence: CDR1 SGDLS, CDR2 YYNGEE.

The chain carries TRBV5-4 and TRBJ1-6; D unresolved. This CDR3 contains 14 residues. CDR1 and CDR2 from the germline V gene are SGHNT and YYREEE (reference sequence). Trimming left V 3 bases short and J 10 bases short, with 14 bases between. The CDR3 loop reads CASSSGNKDSPLHF. The CDR3, as DNA: TGTGCCAGCAGCTCGGGGAATAAAGACTCACCCCTCCACTTT.

The genes are TRBV5-6 and TRBJ1-2; possibly TRBD1 for D (6 bases). The CDR3 runs 16 residues. V dropped 4 bases and J dropped 1 base, with 17 bases sitting between them. Germline V gene sequence: CDR1 SGHDT, CDR2 YYEEEE. The CDR3 spells CASSSPGAGYNYGYTF. The DNA for the CDR3 is TGTGCCAGCAGCAGCCCAGGGGCAGGGTATAACTATGGCTACACCTTC. Full variable domain (outside the CDR3, taken from reference TRBV5-6 and TRBJ1-2): DAGVTQSPTHLIKTRGQQVTLRCSPKSGHDTVSWYQQALGQGPQFIFQYYEEEERQRGNFPDRFSGHQFPNYSSELNVNALLLGDSALYLCASSSPGAGYNYGYTFGSGTRLTVV.

There are a few counts of this clone. The chain couples TRBV4-3 to TRBJ1-1; unclear D gene. The CDR3 contains 13 residues. Trimming cost V 0 bases and J 8 bases, with 10 bases left between them. Germline V lookup: CDR1 LGHNA, CDR2 YSLEER. The CDR3 region is CASSQDLFREAFF. In DNA, the CDR3 is TGCGCCAGCAGCCAAGATCTCTTCAGAGAAGCTTTCTTT.

Only a few counts were recorded for this clone. The chain joins TRBV27 to TRBJ1-6; D may be TRBD1 (6 bases). This CDR3 region has 14 residues. V lost 5 bases and J lost 10, with 15 bases in between. The V gene's germline CDR1 is MNHEY and CDR2 SMNVEV (reference sequence). The chain's CDR3 is CASSTRRGGSPLHF. CDR3 DNA: TGTGCCAGCAGTACCCGCAGGGGCGGATCACCCCTCCACTTT.

This clone was detected only a few times. The chain links TRBV10-3 to TRBJ2-3; perhaps TRBD2 as D (5 bases). The germline V gene encodes CDR1 ENHRY and CDR2 SYGVKD. The V and J ends lost 6 bases and 6 bases respectively, with 10 bases between them. CDR3 length equals 12 residues. This chain's CDR3 is CAIRGSFDTQYF. The CDR3 nucleotides read TGTGCCATCAGGGGGAGCTTTGATACGCAGTATTTT.

The chain combines TRBV28 with TRBJ1-2, with TRBD1 identical over 8 bases. J was trimmed by 7 bases and V by 11 bases; bases with no gene match: 9. Per germline, CDR1 MDHEN and CDR2 SYDVKM. There are 12 residues in the CDR3. The CDR3 DNA reads as TGTGCCCTTAGTACAGGGGGAGGTGGCTACACCTTC. Residues: CALSTGGGGYTF.

This clone has just a few counts. The chain recombines TRBV9 with TRBJ2-3; 13 bases match TRBD2. Germline CDR1 SGDLS, CDR2 YYNGEE. J gave up 0 bases and V 3 bases, and 10 bases lay outside the gene matches. The CDR3 loop spans 19 amino acids. For the CDR3, the DNA is TGTGCCAGCAGCGAGGGAACCGGGACTAGCGGGGTTAGCACAGATACGCAGTATTTT. Translated: CASSEGTGTSGVSTDTQYF.

Remarks on this clone: This specimen includes other DNA sequences encoding the same CDR3. This rearrangement joins TRBV4-3 to TRBJ1-1; TRBD1 matches at 7 bases. Germline loops: CDR1 LGHNA, CDR2 YSLEER. The CDR3 is 15 residues long. V trimming: 4 bases; J trimming: 5 bases; junction bases outside the gene matches: 10. As DNA, the CDR3 is TGCGCCAGCAGCCGGAGAGGGGGCAGGGAAACTGAAGCTTTCTTT. This codes for CASSRRGGRETEAFF.